The rows below give T cell receptor beta chains drawn from one sample of a study of T cells in Graves' hyperthyroidism and ophthalmopathy. TCRdb reprocessed the multiplex PCR reads with MiXCR, giving one entry per CDR3 protein. The table includes 350,000 to 500,000 distinct CDR3 sequences, about 13% detected once. The specimen was blood. Every receptor here comes from a woman aged 18 to 35 with Graves' hyperthyroidism. Each CDR3 is given without its conserved first and last residue. For some rows the clone size is stated as once, few or many, or as a class when expanded; others skip it.

clone_size: few; v_call: TRBV28; j_call: TRBJ2-1; cdr3_aa: ASGLTGSEQF
clone_size: many; v_call: TRBV3-1; j_call: TRBJ2-7; cdr3_aa: ASSQVDRNYEQY
clone_size: many; v_call: TRBV28; j_call: TRBJ2-7; cdr3_aa: ASSVGSREQY
clone_size: .; v_call: TRBV5-4; j_call: TRBJ2-2; cdr3_aa: ASSLGGRTNTGELF
clone_size: many; v_call: TRBV28; j_call: TRBJ2-2; cdr3_aa: ASSLRAGFNTGELF
clone_size: few; v_call: TRBV10-1; j_call: TRBJ2-1; cdr3_aa: ASSEWPSGSLTDNEQF
clone_size: many; v_call: TRBV5-1; j_call: TRBJ2-7; cdr3_aa: ASSPGGLTSYEQY
clone_size: .; v_call: TRBV11-2; j_call: TRBJ2-5; cdr3_aa: ASSSHQLGQETQY
clone_size: few; v_call: TRBV7-9; j_call: TRBJ1-1; cdr3_aa: ASSLSEGRVAF
clone_size: few; v_call: TRBV6-1; j_call: TRBJ2-3; cdr3_aa: ASTQPSATTDTQY
clone_size: many; v_call: TRBV27; j_call: TRBJ2-7; cdr3_aa: ASSLRGGTVYEQY